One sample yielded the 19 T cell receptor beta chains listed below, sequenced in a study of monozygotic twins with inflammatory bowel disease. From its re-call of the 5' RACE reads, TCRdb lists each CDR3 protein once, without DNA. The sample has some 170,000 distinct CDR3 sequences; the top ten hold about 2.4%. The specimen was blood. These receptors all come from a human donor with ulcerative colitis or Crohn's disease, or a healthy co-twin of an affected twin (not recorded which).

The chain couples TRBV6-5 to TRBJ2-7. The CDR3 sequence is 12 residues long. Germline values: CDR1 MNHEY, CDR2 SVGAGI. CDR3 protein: CASSPGLYEQYF.

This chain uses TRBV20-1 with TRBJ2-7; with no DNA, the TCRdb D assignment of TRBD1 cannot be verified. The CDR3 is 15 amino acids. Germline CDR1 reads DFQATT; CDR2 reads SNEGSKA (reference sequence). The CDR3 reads CSASRPQGVGWEQYF.

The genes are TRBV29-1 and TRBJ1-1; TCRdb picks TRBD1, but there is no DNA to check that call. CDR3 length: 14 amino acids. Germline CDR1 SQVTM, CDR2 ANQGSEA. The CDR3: CSVERPLGLSEAFF.

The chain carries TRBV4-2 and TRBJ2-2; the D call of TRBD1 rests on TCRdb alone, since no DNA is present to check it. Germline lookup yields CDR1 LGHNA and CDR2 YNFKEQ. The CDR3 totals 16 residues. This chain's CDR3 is CASSQDLAGDTGELFF.

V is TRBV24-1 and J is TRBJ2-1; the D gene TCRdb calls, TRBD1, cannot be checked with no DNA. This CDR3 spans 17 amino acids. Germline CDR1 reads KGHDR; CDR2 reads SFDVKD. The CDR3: CATSEKGQGRSYNEQFF.

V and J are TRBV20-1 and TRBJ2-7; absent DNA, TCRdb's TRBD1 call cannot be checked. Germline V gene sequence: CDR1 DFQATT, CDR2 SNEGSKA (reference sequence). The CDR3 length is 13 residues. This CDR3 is CSARSGTVDEQYF.

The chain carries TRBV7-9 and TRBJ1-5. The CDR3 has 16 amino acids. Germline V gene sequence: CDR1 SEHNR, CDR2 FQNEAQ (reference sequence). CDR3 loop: CASSLVVGSHYQPQHF.

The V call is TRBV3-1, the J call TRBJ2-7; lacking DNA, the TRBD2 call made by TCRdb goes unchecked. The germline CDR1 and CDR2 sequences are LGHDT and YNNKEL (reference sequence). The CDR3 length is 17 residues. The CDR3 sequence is CASSQAKGLAGSYEQYF.

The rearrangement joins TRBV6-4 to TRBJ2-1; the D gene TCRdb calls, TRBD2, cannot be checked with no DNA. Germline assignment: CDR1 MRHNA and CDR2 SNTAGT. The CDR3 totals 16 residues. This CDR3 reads CASSDWGGSQLNEQFF.

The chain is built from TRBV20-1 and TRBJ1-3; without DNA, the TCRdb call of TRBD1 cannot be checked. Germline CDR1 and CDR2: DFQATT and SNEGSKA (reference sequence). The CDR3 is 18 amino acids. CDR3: CSARARGQGAYSGNTIYF.

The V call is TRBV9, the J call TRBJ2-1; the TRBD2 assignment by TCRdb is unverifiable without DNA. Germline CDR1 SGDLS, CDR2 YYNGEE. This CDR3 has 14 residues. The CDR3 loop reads CASSMLAGVTQAVF.

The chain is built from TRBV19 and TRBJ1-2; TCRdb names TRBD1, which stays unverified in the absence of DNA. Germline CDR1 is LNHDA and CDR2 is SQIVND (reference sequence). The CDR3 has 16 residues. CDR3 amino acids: CASSITGASPLYGYTF.

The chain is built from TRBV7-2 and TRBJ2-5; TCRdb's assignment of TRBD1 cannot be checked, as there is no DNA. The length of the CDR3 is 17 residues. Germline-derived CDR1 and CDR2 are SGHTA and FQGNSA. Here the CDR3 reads CASSLRGGLRTSETQYF.

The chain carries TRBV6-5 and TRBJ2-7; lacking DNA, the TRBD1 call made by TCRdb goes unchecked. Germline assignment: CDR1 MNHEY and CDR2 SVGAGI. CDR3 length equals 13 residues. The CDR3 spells CASSRTGGREQYF.

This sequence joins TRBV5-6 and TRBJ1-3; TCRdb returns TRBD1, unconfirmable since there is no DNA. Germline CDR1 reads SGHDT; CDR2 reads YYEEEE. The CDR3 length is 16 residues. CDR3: CASSLAGEWAGNTIYF. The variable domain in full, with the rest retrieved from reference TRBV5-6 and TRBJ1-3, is DAGVTQSPTHLIKTRGQQVTLRCSPKSGHDTVSWYQQALGQGPQFIFQYYEEEERQRGNFPDRFSGHQFPNYSSELNVNALLLGDSALYLCASSLAGEWAGNTIYFGEGSWLTVV.

CDR3 residues: CASSTNSYEQYF. The chain links TRBV7-2 to TRBJ2-7. The CDR3 is made up of 12 amino acids. CDR1 is SGHTA and CDR2 is FQGNSA in the germline V gene. Filled out from reference TRBV7-2 and TRBJ2-7, the complete variable domain reads GAGVSQSPSNKVTEKGKDVELRCDPISGHTALYWYRQSLGQGLEFLIYFQGNSAPDKSGLPSDRFSAERTGGSVSTLTIQRTQQEDSAVYLCASSTNSYEQYFGPGTRLTVT.

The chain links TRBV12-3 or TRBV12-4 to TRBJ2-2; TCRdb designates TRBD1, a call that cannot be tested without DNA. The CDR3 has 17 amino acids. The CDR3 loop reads CASSPLQGGPNTGELFF.

The CDR3 reads CASSSSGSDYGYTF. The chain carries TRBV9 and TRBJ1-2. Per germline, CDR1 SGDLS and CDR2 YYNGEE. The CDR3 has 14 amino acids.

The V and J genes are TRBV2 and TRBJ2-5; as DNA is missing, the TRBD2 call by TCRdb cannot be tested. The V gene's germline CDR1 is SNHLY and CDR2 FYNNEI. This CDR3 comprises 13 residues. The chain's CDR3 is CASSRAVKETQYF.